Listed here are 9 T cell receptor beta chains from one sample, sequenced in a study of naive and memory T cell subsets. Ligated cDNA underwent four rounds of PCR with nested alpha and beta constant region primers and SP2. TCRdb called the UMI-ligation and nested PCR reads again in MiXCR, with one record for every CDR3 protein. The sample holds more than 20,000 distinct CDR3 sequences; roughly 6% are singletons and the top ten take 6% to 8%. Treatment of the sample: skin biopsy from PPD injection site in Mantoux-positive individual. An oligonucleotide containing a UMI was ligated to the 3' end of TCR cDNA. The input for sequencing was skin, taken from a tuberculin skin test site. The receptors here all came from an adult in good health.

V and J are TRBV10-3 and TRBJ2-3, with TRBD2 matching 8 bases. Germline V lookup: CDR1 ENHRY, CDR2 SYGVKD. CDR3 size: 13 residues. With V trimmed by 10 bases and J by 6 bases, 9 bases remained unmatched. CDR3 sequence: CATDGGAGDTQYF. The CDR3 DNA reads TGTGCCACCGACGGGGGGGCCGGGGATACGCAGTATTTT.

This clonotype was counted between two and nine times. J is TRBJ2-7 and V is TRBV6-2 or TRBV6-3, with TRBD2 matching 11 bases. Trimming removed 6 bases from V and 4 bases from J; junction bases left unmatched: 8. The germline gives CDR1 MNHEY, CDR2 SVGEGT. This CDR3 is built from 15 residues. CDR3 amino acids: CASRIIAGGPYEQYF. DNA for the CDR3: TGTGCCAGCAGAATTATAGCGGGAGGGCCGTACGAGCAGTACTTC.

This clonotype was recorded many times. This chain links TRBV12-3 or TRBV12-4 with TRBJ1-5; D is ambiguous. V was clipped by 8 bases and J by 6 bases, with 14 bases between them. The length of the CDR3 is 13 residues. CDR3 sequence reads: CASRIAGSQPQHF. The CDR3 DNA sequence: TGTGCCAGCCGCATCGCGGGGAGTCAGCCCCAGCATTTT.

This clonotype has just a few counts. The chain has TRBV28 and TRBJ2-7, with D unresolved. Germline V gene data show CDR1 as MDHEN and CDR2 as SYDVKM. The ends were cut back, 7 bases at V and 1 base at J, with 14 bases in the middle. There are 14 residues in the CDR3. The CDR3 sequence is CASTQPHSSYEQYF. CDR3 nucleotide sequence: TGTGCCAGCACCCAACCCCACAGTTCCTACGAGCAGTACTTC.

This clonotype was picked up many times. The chain combines TRBV24-1 with TRBJ2-2, with 8 bases that match TRBD1. The CDR3 covers 18 residues. V shed 7 bases, J shed 5 bases, and the junction held 17 bases outside the gene matches. In germline, CDR1 is KGHDR, CDR2 SFDVKD. The CDR3, as DNA: TGTGCCACCAGCCTGAGGGGACAGGACCTTGCGAGAACCGGGGAGCTGTTTTTT. It translates to CATSLRGQDLARTGELFF.

This clonotype showed up many times. The chain joins TRBV11-2 to TRBJ2-3; the D gene could be TRBD1 or TRBD2 (5 bases each). Germline V CDR1 and CDR2: SGHAT, FQNNGV. CDR3 length equals 15 residues. V dropped 5 bases and J dropped 1 base, with 13 bases sitting between them. The CDR3, as DNA: TGTGCCAGCAGCGGGCCCCAGGGAGGCACAGATACGCAGTATTTT. It codes for CASSGPQGGTDTQYF.

This rearrangement joins TRBV28 to TRBJ1-1; D remains ambiguous. The CDR3 spans 14 residues. Germline V gene lookup returns CDR1 MDHEN and CDR2 SYDVKM. Trimming took 2 bases from V and 4 from J, leaving 11 bases between them. For the CDR3, the DNA is TGTGCCAGCAGTTTAATCGGTGGGAGCACTGAAGCTTTCTTT. Its translation: CASSLIGGSTEAFF.

This clonotype was observed a handful of times. This may come from a read error, since a much larger clone is one base off. This chain connects TRBV5-4 to TRBJ1-1; 9 nucleotides align to TRBD1. CDR1 is SGHNT, CDR2 YYREEE, per germline (reference sequence). V shed 2 bases, J shed 0 bases, and the junction held 5 bases outside the gene matches. CDR3 length: 16 amino acids. CDR3: CASSFVGQGMNTEAFF. Here the CDR3 DNA reads TGTGCCAGCAGCTTTGTGGGACAGGGCATGAACACTGAAGCTTTCTTT.

Regarding this clonotype: Since a much larger clone is just one base distant, this may be a read error. This chain uses TRBV6-4 with TRBJ2-1, with 7 bases that match TRBD2. Looked up from germline, CDR1 is MRHNA and CDR2 is SNTAGT. The CDR3 contains 14 residues. Trimming took 3 bases from V and 6 from J; bases not matched to a gene: 5. The DNA of the CDR3 is TGTGCCAGCAGTGAAAACGGGGAGGGCAATGAGCAGTTCTTC. Its protein product is CASSENGEGNEQFF.